Listed below are T cell receptor beta chains from one sample, sequenced in a study of CD8 T cells in Susac syndrome. TCRdb analysed the immunoSEQ multiplex PCR reads with MiXCR anew, one entry per CDR3 protein. The data show 150,000 to 200,000 distinct CDR3 sequences, about 94% seen once. Sequencing input: CD4+ T cells from PBMCs. The receptors were gathered from a human donor in good health. Each CDR3 is given with its conserved first and last residue. D genes are given only for firm matches. For some rows the clone size is stated as once, few or many, or as a class when expanded; others skip it.

j_call	d_call	clone_size	v_call	cdr3_nt	cdr3_aa
TRBJ1-5	.	.	TRBV24-1	TGTGCCACCAGTGATCCAGGGGAGGAAGAGCCCCAGCATTTT	CATSDPGEEEPQHF
TRBJ2-3	.	.	TRBV7-9	TGTGCCACCACAGATACGCAGTATTTT	CATTDTQYF
TRBJ2-3	TRBD2	.	TRBV20-1	TGCAGTGCCCGCCCACGCCAGCGGGAGGGCCCAGATACGCAGTATTTT	CSARPRQREGPDTQYF
TRBJ2-5	TRBD2	.	TRBV30	TGTGCCTGCGATCTAGCGGGGGAAGAGACCCAGTACTTC	CACDLAGEETQYF
TRBJ2-3	TRBD1	once	TRBV5-1	TGCGCCAGCAGCCGACAGGGGGCCACAGATACGCAGTATTTT	CASSRQGATDTQYF
TRBJ2-5	TRBD1	.	TRBV7-2	TGTGCCAGCGGGGGACAGATAAGAAATCAGTACTTC	CASGGQIRNQYF
TRBJ1-1	TRBD1	once	TRBV6-1	TGTGCCAGCAGTGACCGACAGGGGTTCGCTGAAGCTTTCTTT	CASSDRQGFAEAFF
TRBJ1-2	.	.	TRBV25-1	TGTGCCAGCAGTGACAGGGTCTATGGCTACACCTTC	CASSDRVYGYTF
TRBJ1-1	.	.	TRBV20-1	TGCAGTGCTAGGACGGTTGAAGCTTTCTTT	CSARTVEAFF
TRBJ2-5	TRBD2	.	TRBV28	TGTGCCAGCAGTAAGGCGGGGGTCCAAGAGACCCAGTACTTC	CASSKAGVQETQYF
TRBJ2-2	TRBD1	.	TRBV5-1	TGCGCCAGCAGCGTTCAGGGGGACACCGGGGAGCTGTTTTTT	CASSVQGDTGELFF
TRBJ2-1	.	.	TRBV12-3/TRBV12-4	TGTGCCAGCAGTTTTAGCAATGAGCAGTTCTTC	CASSFSNEQFF
TRBJ1-2	.	.	TRBV5-4	TGTGCCAGCAGGGGTGACGGACAGTGGCGCTACACCTTC	CASRGDGQWRYTF
TRBJ1-2	.	.	TRBV28	TGTGCCAGCAGAACGGGACTTCTTCCCTATGGCTACACCTTC	CASRTGLLPYGYTF
TRBJ2-1	.	.	TRBV30	TGTGCCTGGAGTTTCGGTCTGGGAGACAATGAGCAGTTCTTC	CAWSFGLGDNEQFF
TRBJ1-2	.	.	TRBV27	TGTGCCAGCAGTTCAGGGGCCGGCTACACCTTC	CASSSGAGYTF
TRBJ2-3	.	.	TRBV25-1	TGTGCCAGCAGTGAATTAACAGCCACAGATACGCAGTATTTT	CASSELTATDTQYF
TRBJ1-2	.	.	TRBV5-1	TGCGCCAGCAGCCCTGGGACGGTTCACTATGGCTACACCTTC	CASSPGTVHYGYTF
TRBJ2-1	.	.	TRBV11-2	TGTGCCAGCAGTTCTGGCCTCTACAATGAGCAGTTCTTC	CASSSGLYNEQFF
TRBJ2-5	.	.	TRBV29-1	TGCAGCGTTGATAACGGACTGCAAGAGACCCAGTACTTC	CSVDNGLQETQYF
TRBJ2-3	TRBD2	.	TRBV20-1	TGCAGTGCTAGATCACGGACTAGCGTAACAGATACGCAGTATTTT	CSARSRTSVTDTQYF
TRBJ1-1	.	.	TRBV23-1	TGCGCCAGCAGTCCTCCCGGAGCGGGGCGAAGCACTGAAGCTTTCTTT	CASSPPGAGRSTEAFF
TRBJ1-1	TRBD1	.	TRBV6-2/TRBV6-3	TGTGCCAGCGGACTCTCACAGGGGAGGAGGATGAACACTGAAGCTTTCTTT	CASGLSQGRRMNTEAFF
TRBJ2-7	TRBD2	.	TRBV29-1	TGCAGCGTTGAACTAGCGGGAGATGAGCAGTACTTC	CSVELAGDEQYF
TRBJ2-2	.	.	TRBV20-1	TGCAGTGCTAGCCTCATGGCCGGGGAGCTGTTTTTT	CSASLMAGELFF
TRBJ1-1	.	.	TRBV27	TGTGCCAGCAGTTTCGACCTGAACACTGAAGCTTTCTTT	CASSFDLNTEAFF
TRBJ2-1	.	.	TRBV27	TGTGCCAGCAGTTTATTGAGGCCTAGCGCCTTCTCCTACAATGAGCAGTTCTTC	CASSLLRPSAFSYNEQFF
TRBJ2-5	.	.	TRBV27	TGTGCCAGCAGCTCCGGACTGGCGGGGATTGGAGAGACCCAGTACTTC	CASSSGLAGIGETQYF
TRBJ2-5	TRBD2	.	TRBV3-1	TGTGCCAGCAGTCTGACAAGCGGGAGTATAGAGACCCAGTACTTC	CASSLTSGSIETQYF
TRBJ1-3	.	.	TRBV7-9	TGTGCCAGCAGCTTAGCGTCGGGGTCTGGAAACACCATATATTTT	CASSLASGSGNTIYF
TRBJ2-1	.	.	TRBV2	TGTGCCAGCAGTGTGAGCTTAGGAGGCTACAATGAGCAGTTCTTC	CASSVSLGGYNEQFF
TRBJ2-7	TRBD1	.	TRBV9	TGTGCCAGCAGCCCGAGAGGGGACAGGGGGCACGAGCAGTACTTC	CASSPRGDRGHEQYF